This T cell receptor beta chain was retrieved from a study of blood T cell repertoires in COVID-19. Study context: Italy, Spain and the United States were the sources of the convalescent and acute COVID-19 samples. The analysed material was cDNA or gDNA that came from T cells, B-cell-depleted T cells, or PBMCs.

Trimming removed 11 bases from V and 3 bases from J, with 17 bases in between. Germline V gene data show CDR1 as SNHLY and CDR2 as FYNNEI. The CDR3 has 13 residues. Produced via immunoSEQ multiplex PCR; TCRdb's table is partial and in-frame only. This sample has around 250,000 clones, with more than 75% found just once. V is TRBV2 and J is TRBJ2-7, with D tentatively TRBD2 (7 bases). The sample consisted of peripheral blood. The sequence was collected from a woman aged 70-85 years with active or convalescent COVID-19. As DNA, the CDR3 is TGTGCCGGAGGGAGGGACATCATCTACGAGCAGTACTTC. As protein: CAGGRDIIYEQYF.